The next 27 T cell receptor beta chains were all read from a single sample in a study of blood T cell repertoires in COVID-19. Libraries were prepared by immunoSEQ multiplex PCR; TCRdb keeps only in-frame clonotypes and omits some of them. The data hold 48,000 or so clones, with approximately 87% observed a single time. The sample comprised peripheral blood. The receptors stem from a woman in her fifties or sixties with acute or convalescent COVID-19.

The V call is TRBV2, the J call TRBJ2-2, with D possibly TRBD2 on 6 matching bases. V was trimmed by 7 bases and J by 4 bases, leaving 16 bases between them. There are 15 residues in the CDR3. CDR1 and CDR2 from the germline V gene are SNHLY and FYNNEI. In DNA, the CDR3 is TGTGCCAGCACCCGCGGGGTGTACGGCACCGGGGAGCTGTTTTTT. Translated: CASTRGVYGTGELFF.

The chain uses TRBV6-5 and TRBJ2-2, with D unresolved. CDR1 MNHEY and CDR2 SVGAGI come from the germline V gene. The CDR3 sequence is 13 residues long. V dropped 6 bases and J dropped 5 bases, with 10 bases sitting between them. CDR3 DNA sequence: TGTGCCAGCAGAGTTAGTGGTACCGGGGAGCTGTTTTTT. This encodes CASRVSGTGELFF.

The rearrangement uses TRBV5-1 and TRBJ1-1; 8 bases are a match to TRBD1. The length of the CDR3 is 17 residues. Germline loops: CDR1 SGHRS, CDR2 YFSETQ. The junction had 10 bases not matched to a gene; V was cut back by 1 base and J by 2 bases. In nucleotides, the CDR3 is TGCGCCAGCAGCTTGAGCGCGACAGGGGCCCTAAACACTGAAGCTTTCTTT. Translating gives CASSLSATGALNTEAFF.

The rearrangement joins TRBV2 to TRBJ1-2; the D gene is possibly TRBD1 (6 bases). Germline V gives CDR1 SNHLY, CDR2 FYNNEI. This CDR3 is 15 amino acids long. With 4 bases removed from V and 2 bases from J, the gap between germline ends came to 14 bases. The CDR3: CASSADRSKNYGYTF. CDR3 bases: TGTGCCAGCAGTGCCGACAGGAGCAAGAACTATGGCTACACCTTC.

The chain has TRBV2 and TRBJ1-1, with TRBD1 matching 10 bases. CDR1 and CDR2 (germline): SNHLY, FYNNEI. This CDR3 spans 16 amino acids. J was trimmed by 0 bases and V by 5 bases; bases with no gene match: 6. This CDR3 is CASSRDRGDLNTEAFF. The CDR3 region has the DNA TGTGCCAGCAGTCGGGACAGGGGAGATTTGAACACTGAAGCTTTCTTT.

V and J are TRBV13 and TRBJ1-3; TRBD1 aligns across 9 bases. Looked up from germline, CDR1 is PRHDT and CDR2 is FYEKMQ (reference sequence). The trim removed 3 bases at V and 3 bases at J, leaving 3 bases unmatched. CDR3 size: 15 residues. CDR3 coding DNA: TGTGCCAGCAGCTTGGGACAGGGTTTTGGAAACACCATATATTTT. Amino acids: CASSLGQGFGNTIYF.

This chain joins TRBV30 and TRBJ1-1, with D perhaps TRBD1 (6 bases). The CDR3 totals 13 residues. CDR1 and CDR2 from the germline V gene are GTSNPN and SVGIG (reference sequence). The V and J ends lost 3 bases and 8 bases respectively, with 16 bases between them. The CDR3 DNA is TGTGCCTGGAGCAACCTACAGGGCTCCGAAGCTTTCTTT. Its protein is CAWSNLQGSEAFF.

The rearrangement uses TRBV4-2 and TRBJ1-3; no clear D gene. Germline assignment: CDR1 LGHNA and CDR2 YNFKEQ. Between the trimmed V and J ends, which lost 0 bases and 0 bases, there was a span of 6 bases. CDR3 length equals 15 residues. DNA for the CDR3: TGTGCCAGCAGCCAAGATCCAGGCTCTGGAAACACCATATATTTT. Amino acids: CASSQDPGSGNTIYF.

V usage is TRBV15 and J usage is TRBJ2-5, with 7 bases matching TRBD1. CDR1 is LNHNV and CDR2 is YYDKDF in the germline V gene (reference sequence). The CDR3 has 13 residues. The trim removed 4 bases at V and 5 bases at J, leaving 4 bases unmatched. The CDR3 here is CATSMTGSETQYF. As DNA, the CDR3 is TGTGCCACCAGCATGACAGGGTCCGAGACCCAGTACTTC.

This clone showed up just a few times. The J gene is TRBJ1-1, the V gene TRBV12-3 or TRBV12-4; D remains unclear. The CDR3 runs 13 residues. Deletions cut 6 bases from V and 0 bases from J, with 8 bases between. This CDR3 reads CASSLLLNTEAFF. In DNA, the CDR3 is TGTGCCAGCAGCCTTCTTTTGAACACTGAAGCTTTCTTT.

This clone was found once. This sequence joins TRBV12-3 or TRBV12-4 and TRBJ1-1, with no clear D. The CDR3 covers 12 residues. The V and J ends lost 5 bases and 8 bases respectively, with 12 bases between them. Here the CDR3 DNA reads TGTGCCAGCAGTATAGACACGCCCGAAGCTTTCTTT. It encodes CASSIDTPEAFF.

The gene calls are TRBV5-1 and TRBJ2-7; 7 bases agree with TRBD2. Germline trimming cut 4 bases from V and 6 bases from J; bases unmatched to any gene: 13. Germline CDR1 reads SGHRS; CDR2 reads YFSETQ. The CDR3 covers 15 residues. The CDR3 sequence is CASSPLGLEIGEQYF. The CDR3 bases are TGCGCCAGCAGCCCCCTCGGACTAGAAATAGGCGAGCAGTACTTC.

CDR3 loop: CSASASDTQYF. CDR3 sequence (DNA): TGCAGTGCTAGCGCGTCGGATACGCAGTATTTT. The chain has TRBV20-1 and TRBJ2-3; no clear D. V lost 3 bases, J lost 6 bases, and 7 bases lay in between. The CDR3 extends over 11 amino acids. CDR1 and CDR2 from the germline V gene are DFQATT and SNEGSKA (reference sequence).

The chain employs TRBV18 and TRBJ2-7; the D gene is possibly TRBD1 (5 bases). The CDR3 is made up of 15 amino acids. The germline V and J ends were trimmed by 4 bases and 1 base, with 14 bases remaining between them. Germline V CDR1 and CDR2: KGHSH, LQKENI. The CDR3 loop reads CASSRGADNSYEQYF. The CDR3, as DNA: TGTGCCAGCTCACGTGGGGCAGACAATTCCTACGAGCAGTACTTC.

About this clone: Other nucleotide sequences from this sample produce the same CDR3. This chain links TRBV6-5 with TRBJ2-6, with a weak D call TRBD2 (5 bases). The CDR3 is made up of 15 amino acids. The germline V gene encodes CDR1 MNHEY and CDR2 SVGAGI. V lost 5 bases, J lost 0 bases, and 8 bases lay in between. CDR3 loop: CASSRTPSGANVLTF. The CDR3 bases are TGTGCCAGCAGTCGGACTCCCTCTGGGGCCAACGTCCTGACTTTC.

The genes are TRBV13 and TRBJ2-7; D gene ambiguous. The CDR3 runs 13 residues. Per the germline V gene, CDR1 is PRHDT and CDR2 is FYEKMQ (reference sequence). Trimming left V 0 bases short and J 2 bases short, with 5 bases between. The CDR3 loop is CASSLGGTYEQYF. Here the CDR3 DNA reads TGTGCCAGCAGCTTAGGCGGTACCTACGAGCAGTACTTC.

The J gene is TRBJ2-7, the V gene TRBV14; possible D gene TRBD2, 6 bases. This CDR3 has 16 residues. Trimming pared 5 bases from V and 5 bases from J, leaving 22 bases between. Germline V gene sequence: CDR1 SGHDN, CDR2 FVKESK. For the CDR3, the DNA is TGTGCCAGCAGCGCCGGGGTGGGGCTAGCGAACGACGAGCAGTACTTC. Amino acid sequence: CASSAGVGLANDEQYF.

This clone was observed a single time. The genes are TRBV30 and TRBJ2-1, with 9 bases matching TRBD2. The CDR3 runs to 17 residues. With 1 base clipped from V and 7 bases from J, the junction kept 14 bases outside the gene matches. Germline V gene sequence: CDR1 GTSNPN, CDR2 SVGIG (reference sequence). CDR3 bases: TGTGCCTGGAGTGGGCATAGGCTAGCGGGATTACCGAATGAGCAGTTCTTC. The encoded protein is CAWSGHRLAGLPNEQFF.

This CDR3 is CASRSRRGIYEQYF. The CDR3 coding sequence is TGTGCCAGCAGATCTAGACGGGGGATCTACGAGCAGTACTTC. The gene calls are TRBV5-8 and TRBJ2-7, with D possibly matching TRBD2 (6 bases). Trimming took off 5 bases at V and 3 bases at J, with 15 bases between the two ends. The CDR3 totals 14 residues. Germline CDR1 is SGHTS and CDR2 is YDEGEE. Using reference TRBV5-8 and TRBJ2-7 for the parts outside the CDR3, the full variable domain is EAGVTQSPTHLIKTRGQQATLRCSPISGHTSVYWYQQALGLGLQFLLWYDEGEERNRGNFPPRFSGRQFPNYSSELNVNALELEDSALYLCASRSRRGIYEQYFGPGTRLTVT.

J is TRBJ1-2 and V is TRBV19; TRBD1 aligns across 8 bases. V was pared by 7 bases and J by 4 bases, with 8 bases of the junction left unmatched. Germline V gene lookup returns CDR1 LNHDA and CDR2 SQIVND (reference sequence). The length of the CDR3 is 14 residues. The DNA for the CDR3 is TGTGCCAGTACCCACAGGGGGGTCCCCTATGGCTACACCTTC. Protein: CASTHRGVPYGYTF. Full variable domain (missing parts from reference TRBV19 and TRBJ1-2): DGGITQSPKYLFRKEGQNVTLSCEQNLNHDAMYWYRQDPGQGLRLIYYSQIVNDFQKGDIAEGYSVSREKKESFPLTVTSAQKNPTAFYLCASTHRGVPYGYTFGSGTRLTVV.

This sequence joins TRBV25-1 and TRBJ2-4; D remains unclear. Germline V gene data show CDR1 as MGHDK and CDR2 as SYGVNS. Trimming shortened V by 4 bases and J by 5 bases, and 9 bases separated the two germline ends. This CDR3 region has 13 residues. CDR3: CASSARGENIQYF. CDR3 coding DNA: TGTGCCAGCAGTGCCCGTGGAGAAAACATTCAGTACTTC.

This rearrangement joins TRBV7-3 to TRBJ2-5; 11 nucleotides match TRBD2. Looked up from germline, CDR1 is SGHTA and CDR2 is FQGTGA. V lost 3 bases to trimming and J lost 4 bases; unmatched junction nucleotides: 4. CDR3 length: 15 amino acids. CDR3 amino acids: CASSFGLAGGETQYF. The CDR3 DNA is TGTGCCAGCAGCTTCGGGCTAGCGGGAGGAGAGACCCAGTACTTC.

This clone was recorded a few times. This sequence joins TRBV5-1 and TRBJ2-7, with TRBD2 matching over 16 bases. With V trimmed by 3 bases and J by 0 bases, 3 bases remained unmatched. The germline gives CDR1 SGHRS, CDR2 YFSETQ. CDR3 size: 17 residues. The CDR3 nucleotides read TGCGCCAGCAGCTCCGGGACTAGCGGGAGGGTCTCCTACGAGCAGTACTTC. This translates into CASSSGTSGRVSYEQYF. Full variable domain (remainder filled in from reference TRBV5-1 and TRBJ2-7): KAGVTQTPRYLIKTRGQQVTLSCSPISGHRSVSWYQQTPGQGLQFLFEYFSETQRNKGNFPGRFSGRQFSNSRSEMNVSTLELGDSALYLCASSSGTSGRVSYEQYFGPGTRLTVT.

This chain connects TRBV12-3 or TRBV12-4 to TRBJ2-7, with D possibly being TRBD2 (6 bases). Trimming left V 4 bases short and J 7 bases short, with 8 bases between. The CDR3 runs to 11 residues. The CDR3 bases are TGTGCCAGCAGTTGGGGGGTTGAGCAGTACTTC. This codes for CASSWGVEQYF.

This chain uses TRBV7-9 with TRBJ1-4, with D possibly TRBD1 on 6 matching bases. The CDR3 is made up of 14 amino acids. The V end was cut by 4 bases, the J end by 8 bases, with 14 bases between. Germline CDR1 and CDR2: SEHNR and FQNEAQ (reference sequence). CDR3 nucleotides: TGTGCCAGCAGCTCTTACAGGGACGAAGAAAAACTGTTTTTT. Encoded protein: CASSSYRDEEKLFF.

V gene TRBV3-1 (or the pseudogene TRBV3-2) combines with J gene TRBJ1-2, with 8 nucleotides matching TRBD1. This CDR3 has 14 amino acids. With 3 bases clipped from V and 6 bases from J, the junction kept 6 bases outside the gene matches. Germline CDR1 LGHDT, CDR2 YNNKEL (reference sequence). The CDR3 sequence: CASSHRQGMNGYTF. CDR3 nucleotides: TGTGCCAGCAGCCACCGACAGGGGATGAATGGCTACACCTTC.

The CDR3 DNA sequence: TGTGCCAGCAGCCCTGATTGGGGACTCTCCTCCTACAATGAGCAGTTCTTC. Translating gives CASSPDWGLSSYNEQFF. The rearrangement joins TRBV9 to TRBJ2-1, with a tentative D call TRBD2 (6 bases). The germline V gene has CDR1 SGDLS and CDR2 YYNGEE. The CDR3 loop spans 17 amino acids. V was cut by 4 bases and J by 0 bases, with 17 bases left in between.